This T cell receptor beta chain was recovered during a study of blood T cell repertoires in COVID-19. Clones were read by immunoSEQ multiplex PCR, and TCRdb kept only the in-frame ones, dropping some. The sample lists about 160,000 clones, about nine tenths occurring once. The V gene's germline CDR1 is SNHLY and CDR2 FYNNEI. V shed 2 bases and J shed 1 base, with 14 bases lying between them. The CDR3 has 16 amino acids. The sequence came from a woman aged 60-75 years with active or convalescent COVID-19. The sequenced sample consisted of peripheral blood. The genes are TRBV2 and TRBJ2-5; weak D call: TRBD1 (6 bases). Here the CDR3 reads CASSEPYRAGQETQYF. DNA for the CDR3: TGTGCCAGCAGTGAACCCTACAGGGCCGGCCAAGAGACCCAGTACTTC.